A single sample is the source of the 29 T cell receptor beta chains below, sequenced in a study of blood T cell repertoires in COVID-19. Sequenced by immunoSEQ multiplex PCR; TCRdb stores in-frame clones only, minus some. The table has some 100,000 clones, around 89% seen once. The material sequenced was peripheral blood. All receptors derive from an elderly woman with active COVID-19.

The CDR3 region has the DNA TGTGCCAGCAGCAGCACTAGCGGGAAGGTTCGGGAGCAGTACTTC. This gives the protein CASSSTSGKVREQYF. The rearrangement uses TRBV21-1 and TRBJ2-7; the DNA was not compared with TRBD2, the D call given in the table. TRBV21-1 is classified as a pseudogene. This CDR3 has 15 amino acids.

This clone was detected once. The V and J genes are TRBV5-1 and TRBJ1-2, with 12 bases fitting TRBD1. The CDR3 is 15 residues long. The junction had 5 bases not matched to a gene; V was cut back by 4 bases and J by 4 bases. Germline V gene lookup returns CDR1 SGHRS and CDR2 YFSETQ. The CDR3 DNA is TGCGCCAGCAGCCCAGGGACAGGGGGCGTCTATGGCTACACCTTC. Protein: CASSPGTGGVYGYTF.

The rearrangement links TRBV3-1 (or the pseudogene TRBV3-2) to TRBJ1-6; 7 nucleotides match TRBD1. Per germline, CDR1 LGHDT and CDR2 YNNKEL (reference sequence). This CDR3 is 16 amino acids long. Trimming at V came to 3 bases and at J to 9 bases, leaving 11 bases not matched to a gene. The CDR3 sequence: CASSHLIDREVSPLHF. The DNA for the CDR3 is TGTGCCAGCAGCCACTTAATAGACAGGGAAGTTTCACCCCTCCACTTT.

This chain uses TRBV30 with TRBJ1-4, with a weak D call TRBD1 (5 bases). V lost 2 bases, J lost 0 bases, and 10 bases lay in between. The CDR3 is 15 residues long. Germline-derived CDR1 and CDR2 are GTSNPN and SVGIG (reference sequence). The CDR3 DNA reads as TGTGCCTGGAGTTGGGGGGATGCAACTAATGAAAAACTGTTTTTT. Residues: CAWSWGDATNEKLFF. The full variable domain, in which reference TRBV30 and TRBJ1-4 provide the parts outside the CDR3, is SQTIHQWPATLVQPVGSPLSLECTVEGTSNPNLYWYRQAAGRGLQLLFYSVGIGQISSEVPQNLSASRPQDRQFILSSKKLLLSDSGFYLCAWSWGDATNEKLFFGSGTQLSVL.

The V gene is TRBV7-2, the J gene TRBJ2-1; 14 nucleotides line up with TRBD2. In germline, CDR1 is SGHTA, CDR2 FQGNSA. V shed 2 bases and J 5 bases; nucleotides not matched to a gene: 5. The CDR3 consists of 17 residues. The chain's CDR3 is CASSLPGLAGVNNEQFF. The CDR3 DNA follows: TGTGCCAGCAGCTTACCGGGACTAGCGGGAGTCAACAATGAGCAGTTCTTC.

The rearrangement joins TRBV5-6 to TRBJ2-4; weak D call: TRBD2 (5 bases). V was trimmed by 10 bases and J by 3 bases, leaving 14 bases between them. There are 13 residues in the CDR3. Germline loops: CDR1 SGHDT, CDR2 YYEEEE. The CDR3 is CAPTEDLKNIQYF. As DNA, the CDR3 is TGTGCCCCCACGGAGGATCTCAAAAACATTCAGTACTTC.

This rearrangement joins TRBV5-4 to TRBJ2-7; 7 nucleotides agree with TRBD2. J was trimmed by 4 bases and V by 2 bases; bases with no gene match: 9. Germline V CDR1 and CDR2: SGHNT, YYREEE (reference sequence). The CDR3 contains 15 residues. CDR3 bases: TGTGCCAGCAGCTTCGGAGGGAGGGCTTTTTACGAGCAGTACTTC. Amino acid sequence: CASSFGGRAFYEQYF.

The V and J genes are TRBV29-1 and TRBJ2-1; the match to TRBD2 covers 10 bases. Germline V gene lookup returns CDR1 SQVTM and CDR2 ANQGSEA. The CDR3 is 14 residues long. Trimming cost V 4 bases and J 7 bases; bases outside gene matches: 7. CDR3 DNA sequence: TGCAGCGTTGTTGCACTAGCGGGGTGGAATGAGCAGTTCTTC. Translated, it gives CSVVALAGWNEQFF.

The chain couples TRBV18 to TRBJ2-7; no definite D call. Germline V CDR1 and CDR2: KGHSH, LQKENI. V dropped 2 bases and J dropped 3 bases, with 5 bases sitting between them. This CDR3 is 12 amino acids long. CDR3 amino acids: CASSPSYYEQYF. CDR3 nucleotide sequence: TGTGCCAGCTCACCATCCTACTACGAGCAGTACTTC.

The gene calls are TRBV24-1 and TRBJ2-1, with a tentative D call TRBD2 (5 bases). The V end was cut by 6 bases, the J end by 0 bases, with 23 bases between. This CDR3 comprises 19 residues. Germline assignment: CDR1 KGHDR and CDR2 SFDVKD. The CDR3: CATSPGVGQLRSSYNEQFF. The CDR3 DNA reads TGTGCCACCAGTCCCGGGGTTGGGCAATTGCGAAGCTCCTACAATGAGCAGTTCTTC.

CDR3 in amino acids: CASSPQAGVLEQYF. The CDR3 nucleotides are TGTGCCAGCTCACCTCAAGCGGGAGTTCTCGAGCAGTACTTC. The chain employs TRBV18 and TRBJ2-7, with TRBD2 matching 8 bases. The germline V gene encodes CDR1 KGHSH and CDR2 LQKENI. There are 14 residues in the CDR3. V shed 3 bases, J shed 6 bases, and the junction held 7 bases outside the gene matches.

The chain couples TRBV14 to TRBJ2-3; 10 nucleotides agree with TRBD2. Germline V gives CDR1 SGHDN, CDR2 FVKESK. J lost 4 bases, V lost 6 bases, and 7 bases had no gene match. This CDR3 has 15 residues. The CDR3 loop is CASSPSGSLADTQYF. The CDR3 nucleotides read TGTGCCAGCAGTCCTAGCGGGAGCCTCGCAGATACGCAGTATTTT.

The chain combines TRBV9 with TRBJ2-3, with 8 bases that match TRBD2. Looked up from germline, CDR1 is SGDLS and CDR2 is YYNGEE. The CDR3 is 17 amino acids. J gave up 4 bases and V 3 bases, and 13 bases lay outside the gene matches. The CDR3 loop is CASSGSGVAGGADTQYF. CDR3 sequence (DNA): TGTGCCAGCAGCGGATCGGGGGTGGCGGGAGGAGCAGATACGCAGTATTTT.

The chain uses TRBV6-2 or TRBV6-3 and TRBJ2-5, with 7 positions matching TRBD1. The V and J ends lost 5 bases and 4 bases, in that order; junction bases with no gene match: 7. This CDR3 comprises 14 residues. The germline CDR1 and CDR2 sequences are MNHEY and SVGEGT. The CDR3 region is CASSDTGARETQYF. CDR3 coding DNA: TGTGCCAGCAGTGATACAGGGGCCCGAGAGACCCAGTACTTC.

This clone appeared a single time. This rearrangement joins TRBV2 to TRBJ2-7, with a possible D match to TRBD1 (5 bases). V was clipped by 7 bases and J by 2 bases, with 15 bases between them. The germline V gene encodes CDR1 SNHLY and CDR2 FYNNEI. The CDR3 runs 14 residues. CDR3 in DNA: TGTGCCAGCACTTACCAGACAGTCCCCTACGAGCAGTACTTC. This encodes CASTYQTVPYEQYF. Drawing the rest from reference TRBV2 and TRBJ2-7, the complete variable domain is EPEVTQTPSHQVTQMGQEVILRCVPISNHLYFYWYRQILGQKVEFLVSFYNNEISEKSEIFDDQFSVERPDGSNFTLKIRSTKLEDSAMYFCASTYQTVPYEQYFGPGTRLTVT.

This clone was seen just once. The CDR3 DNA reads TGTGCCAGCACTCCGGTGCCGGGAGACAAGCAGTTCTTC. Translation: CASTPVPGDKQFF. The rearrangement uses TRBV28 and TRBJ2-1, with TRBD2 as a possible D gene (6 bases). V was cut by 7 bases and J by 11 bases, with 18 bases left in between. CDR3 size: 13 residues. Looked up from germline, CDR1 is MDHEN and CDR2 is SYDVKM.

The chain uses TRBV19 and TRBJ2-6; 13 bases align to TRBD2. CDR1 and CDR2 (germline): LNHDA, SQIVND (reference sequence). V shed 5 bases and J 0 bases; nucleotides not matched to a gene: 7. This CDR3 is built from 19 residues. The chain's CDR3 is CASSAGLAGANSGANVLTF. For the CDR3, the DNA is TGTGCCAGTAGTGCCGGACTAGCGGGAGCGAACTCTGGGGCCAACGTCCTGACTTTC.

The V gene is TRBV5-1, the J gene TRBJ1-2; 7 bases fit TRBD1. Trimming cost V 2 bases and J 3 bases; bases outside gene matches: 1. Germline values: CDR1 SGHRS, CDR2 YFSETQ. The CDR3 sequence is 13 residues long. The CDR3, as DNA: TGCGCCAGCAGCTTAGACAGGGACTATGGCTACACCTTC. It codes for CASSLDRDYGYTF.

The V gene is TRBV11-2, the J gene TRBJ2-2; 7 nucleotides align to TRBD1. CDR1 is SGHAT and CDR2 is FQNNGV in the germline V gene. V gave up 7 bases and J gave up 5 bases; unmatched junction bases: 7. This CDR3 contains 14 residues. CDR3 nucleotide sequence: TGTGCCAGCACCGGGACAGCCGCGACCGGGGAGCTGTTTTTT. Translating gives CASTGTAATGELFF.

The rearrangement joins TRBV9 to TRBJ2-3; 10 nucleotides align to TRBD2. The germline CDR1 and CDR2 sequences are SGDLS and YYNGEE. The V segment lost 0 bases and the J segment 5 bases; nucleotides outside the gene matches: 6. The CDR3 runs 16 residues. The CDR3 DNA follows: TGTGCCAGCAGCGTAGATGTAGCGGGAGGAATAGATACGCAGTATTTT. Its protein is CASSVDVAGGIDTQYF.

The CDR3 reads CASSPDRGDLFF. CDR3 bases: TGTGCCAGCAGCCCGGACAGGGGAGACCTGTTTTTT. This sequence joins TRBV7-8 and TRBJ1-4, with 9 nucleotides matching TRBD1. The CDR3 sequence is 12 residues long. V lost 5 bases to trimming and J lost 14 bases; unmatched junction nucleotides: 6. Germline values: CDR1 SGHVS, CDR2 FQNEAQ.

The genes are TRBV7-2 and TRBJ2-7; 7 positions agree with TRBD1. CDR1 SGHTA and CDR2 FQGNSA come from the germline V gene. With V trimmed by 6 bases and J by 1 base, 9 bases remained unmatched. The CDR3 runs to 15 residues. The CDR3 DNA is TGTGCCAGCAGTCGACAGGGCCCGCTGTCCTACGAGCAGTACTTC. It codes for CASSRQGPLSYEQYF.

This clone appeared once. This chain links TRBV19 with TRBJ1-2; TRBD1 matches at 8 bases. The V and J ends lost 6 bases and 4 bases, in that order; junction bases with no gene match: 4. This CDR3 is built from 13 residues. Germline assignment: CDR1 LNHDA and CDR2 SQIVND (reference sequence). The CDR3 DNA sequence: TGTGCCAGTAGCAGACAGGGGAGCTATGGCTACACCTTC. It yields the protein CASSRQGSYGYTF.

The chain combines TRBV7-2 with TRBJ2-2, with D unclear. V lost 6 bases and J 1 base, leaving 6 bases between the germline ends. The length of the CDR3 is 13 residues. Germline CDR1 and CDR2: SGHTA and FQGNSA. The CDR3 protein is CASSLRNTGELFF. The CDR3 nucleotides read TGTGCCAGCAGTCTCAGGAACACCGGGGAGCTGTTTTTT.

This chain connects TRBV11-1 to TRBJ2-3; D unresolved. This CDR3 region has 13 residues. V lost 5 bases and J 0 bases, leaving 6 bases between the germline ends. Germline V gene data show CDR1 as SGHAT and CDR2 as FQDESV (reference sequence). The CDR3 nucleotides are TGTGCCAGCAGCCACCGGAGCACAGATACGCAGTATTTT. It yields the protein CASSHRSTDTQYF.

The genes are TRBV10-2 and TRBJ2-2; 8 bases line up with TRBD1. CDR1 is WSHSY and CDR2 is SAAADI in the germline V gene. The ends lost 3 bases at V and 2 bases at J; junction bases unmatched: 5. The CDR3 spans 16 residues. CDR3: CASSELGQGNTGELFF. CDR3 DNA: TGCGCCAGCAGTGAACTAGGACAGGGCAACACCGGGGAGCTGTTTTTT.

The table lists this clone with a count of one. The chain combines TRBV7-7 with TRBJ2-5; D is unresolved. Germline CDR1 reads SSHAT; CDR2 reads FNYEAQ (reference sequence). V was clipped by 4 bases and J by 5 bases, with 14 bases between them. The CDR3 spans 14 residues. CDR3 nucleotide sequence: TGTGCCAGCAGCTACAGCCGATCAACGGAGACCCAGTACTTC. Its protein product is CASSYSRSTETQYF.

The V and J genes are TRBV18 and TRBJ2-7, with 9 bases lining up with TRBD1. The CDR3 contains 16 residues. CDR1 is KGHSH, CDR2 LQKENI, per germline. Unmatched junction bases numbered 12, after V lost 5 bases and J lost 4 bases. The CDR3 DNA is TGTGCCAGCTCAGGCATTGGGACAGGGAAGCGGTACGAGCAGTACTTC. Translated, it gives CASSGIGTGKRYEQYF.

In this sample, this clone turned up once. The chain couples TRBV28 to TRBJ2-3; 10 bases align to TRBD1. V was clipped by 5 bases and J by 2 bases; unmatched bases: 7. Germline V CDR1 and CDR2: MDHEN, SYDVKM. This CDR3 is built from 16 residues. CDR3 DNA: TGTGCCAGCAGTCCCTGGGACAGGGGATCCACAGATACGCAGTATTTT. It encodes CASSPWDRGSTDTQYF.